This entry lists 3 T cell receptor beta chains sequenced from one sample in a study of blood T cell repertoires in COVID-19. Data came from immunoSEQ multiplex PCR; TCRdb stores just in-frame clones and leaves some out. The sample shows approximately 210,000 clones, over 80% of them seen only once. The sequencing input was peripheral blood. These receptors were obtained from a woman between 65 and 79 years old with active or convalescent COVID-19.

This chain joins TRBV3-1 (or the pseudogene TRBV3-2) and TRBJ2-1, with 11 bases lining up with TRBD2. The CDR3 totals 15 residues. The germline V gene has CDR1 LGHDT and CDR2 YNNKEL (reference sequence). V gave up 3 bases and J gave up 4 bases; unmatched junction bases: 2. CDR3 bases: TGTGCCAGCAGCCACGGGACTAGCGGATACAATGAGCAGTTCTTC. Translating gives CASSHGTSGYNEQFF.

V gene TRBV15 combines with J gene TRBJ2-2; 7 bases align to TRBD2. V trimming: 0 bases; J trimming: 5 bases; junction bases outside the gene matches: 15. The CDR3 sequence is 19 residues long. Germline assignment: CDR1 LNHNV and CDR2 YYDKDF (reference sequence). CDR3 sequence: CATSRDPSLVGGRTGELFF. DNA of the CDR3: TGTGCCACCAGCAGAGACCCCTCGTTGGTGGGGGGGAGGACCGGGGAGCTGTTTTTT.

The genes are TRBV19 and TRBJ1-3; 8 positions agree with TRBD1. Germline V gives CDR1 LNHDA, CDR2 SQIVND (reference sequence). The CDR3 length is 16 residues. Trimming cost V 5 bases and J 4 bases; bases outside gene matches: 10. The CDR3 DNA follows: TGTGCCAGTAGTGCGGACAGGGTCGGAACAGGAAACACCATATATTTT. Amino acids: CASSADRVGTGNTIYF.